These T cell receptor beta chains were read from a single sample in a study of shared clonotypes between healthy human individuals. The method was immunoSEQ multiplex PCR; TCRdb's version includes in-frame clones alone and lacks a portion of them. The table shows about 2.4 million clones, with roughly 93% occurring only once. The material sequenced was naive CD4+ T cells from PBMCs. These receptors were obtained from a man aged 18 to 30 in good health. Some clones in this sample may be carry-over from other donors' samples. The CDR3 runs from the conserved cysteine through the conserved F or W. Each record gives: D gene, clone size, V gene, J gene, CDR3 length, CDR3 DNA, CDR3 protein. D genes are given only for firm matches. Size values are once, few and many counts, or a class for expanded clones, and some rows have none.

D: .
size: .
V: TRBV11-2
J: TRBJ2-1
length: 14
DNA: TGTGCCAGCAGCTTAGTCGGCGGGACGAGGGAGCAGTTCTTC
CDR3: CASSLVGGTREQFF

D: TRBD2
size: .
V: TRBV9
J: TRBJ2-1
length: 13
DNA: TGTGCCAGCAGCCCAAGACTAGCGGGTGAGCAGTTCTTC
CDR3: CASSPRLAGEQFF

D: TRBD1
size: .
V: TRBV4-2
J: TRBJ2-3
length: 13
DNA: TGTGCCAGCAGCCGGGACAGAAGGGATACGCAGTATTTT
CDR3: CASSRDRRDTQYF

D: .
size: .
V: TRBV28
J: TRBJ1-1
length: 11
DNA: TGTGCCAGCAGTTTCTTCACTGAAGCTTTCTTT
CDR3: CASSFFTEAFF

D: .
size: .
V: TRBV9
J: TRBJ2-1
length: 16
DNA: TGTGCCAGCAGCGTAGGGGCTATGAGCTCCTACAATGAGCAGTTCTTC
CDR3: CASSVGAMSSYNEQFF

D: .
size: .
V: TRBV29-1
J: TRBJ2-7
length: 14
DNA: TGCAGCGTTGAAGGGATGGCAGGGCCCTACGAGCAGTACTTC
CDR3: CSVEGMAGPYEQYF

D: .
size: .
V: TRBV9
J: TRBJ2-3
length: 14
DNA: TGTGCCAGCAGCGTTTCGGGGCACACAGATACGCAGTATTTT
CDR3: CASSVSGHTDTQYF

D: TRBD1
size: .
V: TRBV5-6
J: TRBJ2-1
length: 13
DNA: TGTGCCAGCAGCGCAGGGACAGGCAATGAGCAGTTCTTC
CDR3: CASSAGTGNEQFF

D: TRBD1
size: few
V: TRBV9
J: TRBJ1-2
length: 15
DNA: TGTGCCAGCAGCCCAACCGGGACAGGGAGGAATGGCTACACCTTC
CDR3: CASSPTGTGRNGYTF

D: .
size: .
V: TRBV5-6
J: TRBJ1-1
length: 13
DNA: TGTGCCAGCAGCTCCGCGGGAGGAGTGCAAGCTTTCTTT
CDR3: CASSSAGGVQAFF

D: .
size: .
V: TRBV5-1
J: TRBJ2-5
length: 12
DNA: TGCGCCAGCACCCTAAATCAAGAGACCCAGTACTTC
CDR3: CASTLNQETQYF

D: .
size: .
V: TRBV5-1
J: TRBJ1-1
length: 15
DNA: TGCGCCAGCAGCTTGGAGGTAGGGAAGAACACTGAAGCTTTCTTT
CDR3: CASSLEVGKNTEAFF

D: .
size: .
V: TRBV2
J: TRBJ1-2
length: 15
DNA: TGTGCCAGCAGACCCAGGACAGCAGCTAACTATGGCTACACCTTC
CDR3: CASRPRTAANYGYTF

D: .
size: .
V: TRBV7-2
J: TRBJ2-5
length: 13
DNA: TGTGCCAGCAGCTTACTCAGACAAGAGACCCAGTACTTC
CDR3: CASSLLRQETQYF

D: .
size: .
V: TRBV9
J: TRBJ2-1
length: 15
DNA: TGTGCCAGCAGCGTAGGGGAGGCAGCTTACAATGAGCAGTTCTTC
CDR3: CASSVGEAAYNEQFF

D: .
size: .
V: TRBV28
J: TRBJ1-1
length: 17
DNA: TGTGCCAGCACAAACCAGGGCCTAGCACTTATGAACACTGAAGCTTTCTTT
CDR3: CASTNQGLALMNTEAFF

D: .
size: .
V: TRBV7-3
J: TRBJ1-6
length: 15
DNA: TGTGCCAGCAGCTTAAAAGGCCTAGGGCGATCACCCCTCCACTTT
CDR3: CASSLKGLGRSPLHF

D: .
size: .
V: TRBV7-9
J: TRBJ1-1
length: 13
DNA: TGTGCCAGCAGCTTTACAGGGACGGGTGAAGCTTTCTTT
CDR3: CASSFTGTGEAFF

D: .
size: .
V: TRBV19
J: TRBJ1-2
length: 15
DNA: TGTGCCAGTAGCCTTCCTGGACGGTTGCTCTATGGCTACACCTTC
CDR3: CASSLPGRLLYGYTF

D: .
size: .
V: TRBV28
J: TRBJ1-2
length: 12
DNA: TGTGCCAGCAGTTCGCAGTGGTCTGGCTACACCTTC
CDR3: CASSSQWSGYTF

D: .
size: .
V: TRBV9
J: TRBJ1-1
length: 13
DNA: TGTGCCAGCAGCACGGACGGGCCACGGGGAGCTTTCTTT
CDR3: CASSTDGPRGAFF

D: TRBD1
size: .
V: TRBV7-3
J: TRBJ1-1
length: 13
DNA: TGTGCCAGCAGCTTAAGACAGGGGGCCTCAGCTTTCTTT
CDR3: CASSLRQGASAFF

D: .
size: .
V: TRBV18
J: TRBJ2-7
length: 13
DNA: TGTGCCAGCTCAAGGGATAGCTCCTACGAGCAGTACTTC
CDR3: CASSRDSSYEQYF

D: TRBD2
size: once
V: TRBV7-3
J: TRBJ2-3
length: 18
DNA: TGTGCCAGCAGCCTGGGGGCGGGAGGGTTTTCGTCGGCAGATACGCAGTATTTT
CDR3: CASSLGAGGFSSADTQYF

D: .
size: few
V: TRBV7-2
J: TRBJ2-7
length: 11
DNA: TGTGCCAGCAGCTCTAACTACGAGCAGTACTTC
CDR3: CASSSNYEQYF

D: .
size: .
V: TRBV27
J: TRBJ2-7
length: 15
DNA: TGTGCCAGCAGTTTAGGGTGGGAGAGCTCCTACGAGCAGTACTTC
CDR3: CASSLGWESSYEQYF

D: .
size: .
V: TRBV6-5
J: TRBJ2-5
length: 12
DNA: TGTGCCAGCAGTTACGGAGACAGTAAGCAGTACTTC
CDR3: CASSYGDSKQYF

D: .
size: .
V: TRBV7-3
J: TRBJ2-1
length: 18
DNA: TGTGCCAGCAGCTCCCACCGAGGGCGCAGCAACCAATACAATGAGCAGTTCTTC
CDR3: CASSSHRGRSNQYNEQFF

D: .
size: once
V: TRBV28
J: TRBJ2-7
length: 14
DNA: TGTGCCAGCAGTTTAGGGACGGTCTCCTACGAGCAGTACTTC
CDR3: CASSLGTVSYEQYF

D: .
size: .
V: TRBV19
J: TRBJ1-2
length: 16
DNA: TGTGCCAGTAGTATATGGCAGGGGAAAGCTAACTATGGCTACACCTTC
CDR3: CASSIWQGKANYGYTF

D: .
size: .
V: TRBV6-6
J: TRBJ1-2
length: 14
DNA: TGTGCCAGCAATCCAAGACTAACCAACTATGGCTACACCTTC
CDR3: CASNPRLTNYGYTF

D: TRBD1
size: once
V: TRBV19
J: TRBJ1-5
length: 16
DNA: TGTGCCAGTAGTATAGCGGTCGCAGGGGGTTATCAGCCCCAGCATTTT
CDR3: CASSIAVAGGYQPQHF

D: TRBD1
size: .
V: TRBV4-2
J: TRBJ2-1
length: 15
DNA: TGTGCCAGCAGCCAAGGGACAGGGGGCAGGGATGAGCAGTTCTTC
CDR3: CASSQGTGGRDEQFF

D: .
size: few
V: TRBV19
J: TRBJ1-2
length: 14
DNA: TGTGCCAGTAGTATCCGAGGGGGGATTAGTGGCTACACCTTC
CDR3: CASSIRGGISGYTF

D: .
size: .
V: TRBV15
J: TRBJ2-1
length: 16
DNA: TGTGCCACCAGCAGGAGCGCCAGTCTGGCCTACAATGAGCAGTTCTTC
CDR3: CATSRSASLAYNEQFF

D: .
size: .
V: TRBV29-1
J: TRBJ2-1
length: 13
DNA: TGCAGCGTTGACCGCCGAACCGGGACAGAGCAGTTCTTC
CDR3: CSVDRRTGTEQFF

D: TRBD1
size: .
V: TRBV28
J: TRBJ1-2
length: 13
DNA: TGTGCCAGCAGTTATGCGACAGGGGAACGCTACACCTTC
CDR3: CASSYATGERYTF

D: .
size: few
V: TRBV5-1
J: TRBJ2-7
length: 15
DNA: TGCGCCAGCAGCCAAGTACAGGGTAGCTCCTACGAGCAGTACTTC
CDR3: CASSQVQGSSYEQYF

D: TRBD2
size: .
V: TRBV6-1
J: TRBJ2-7
length: 15
DNA: TGTGCCAGCAGTGACCCGGGACTAGCGGCATACGAGCAGTACTTC
CDR3: CASSDPGLAAYEQYF

D: TRBD1
size: .
V: TRBV7-2
J: TRBJ2-7
length: 15
DNA: TGTGCCAGCAGCTTAGCACAGGGGGTGGACTACGAGCAGTACTTC
CDR3: CASSLAQGVDYEQYF

D: .
size: .
V: TRBV4-2
J: TRBJ2-7
length: 14
DNA: TGTGCCAGCAGCCAAGGGCAGGGTTGGATCGAGCAGTACTTC
CDR3: CASSQGQGWIEQYF

D: TRBD2
size: .
V: TRBV10-3
J: TRBJ2-7
length: 14
DNA: TGTGCCATCAGTTTAGCGGGAGGGACCTACGAGCAGTACTTC
CDR3: CAISLAGGTYEQYF

D: .
size: .
V: TRBV5-6
J: TRBJ1-2
length: 13
DNA: TGTGCCAGCAGCTTCGACCGGGGCCGGGGCTACACCTTC
CDR3: CASSFDRGRGYTF

D: TRBD2
size: .
V: TRBV5-1
J: TRBJ2-5
length: 15
DNA: TGCGCCAGCAGCTTGGGGTCTAGCGGGAGTGTCGCCCAGTACTTC
CDR3: CASSLGSSGSVAQYF

D: .
size: once
V: TRBV7-3
J: TRBJ2-1
length: 17
DNA: TGTGCCAGCAGCTTGGACGCGTACCGGAGAGGAAACAATGAGCAGTTCTTC
CDR3: CASSLDAYRRGNNEQFF

D: TRBD1
size: few
V: TRBV6-1
J: TRBJ1-5
length: 15
DNA: TGTGCCAGCAGTGTGGGACAGGGTGGGAATCAGCCCCAGCATTTT
CDR3: CASSVGQGGNQPQHF

D: .
size: .
V: TRBV21-1
J: TRBJ2-2
length: 13
DNA: TGTGCCAGCAGCGGCGAGGCTACCGGGGAGCTGTTTTTT
CDR3: CASSGEATGELFF

D: TRBD1
size: .
V: TRBV30
J: TRBJ2-4
length: 17
DNA: TGTGCCTGGAGCCCCCCGGGACAGTGGCGGGCCAAAAACATTCAGTACTTC
CDR3: CAWSPPGQWRAKNIQYF

D: .
size: .
V: TRBV4-2
J: TRBJ1-1
length: 16
DNA: TGTGCCAGCAGCCAAGACGGAGGGGCTTGGAACACTGAAGCTTTCTTT
CDR3: CASSQDGGAWNTEAFF

D: TRBD1
size: .
V: TRBV13
J: TRBJ1-1
length: 15
DNA: TGTGCCAGCAGCCGGGGCTACAGGGGGATCACTGAAGCTTTCTTT
CDR3: CASSRGYRGITEAFF

D: .
size: .
V: TRBV7-9
J: TRBJ2-5
length: 12
DNA: TGTGCCAGCAGCTACTTGGAAGAGACCCAGTACTTC
CDR3: CASSYLEETQYF

D: .
size: .
V: TRBV6-6
J: TRBJ2-7
length: 16
DNA: TGTGCCAGCAGTTACTCCCATCTTGGACGGAACTACGAGCAGTACTTC
CDR3: CASSYSHLGRNYEQYF

D: TRBD2
size: .
V: TRBV7-2
J: TRBJ2-7
length: 15
DNA: TGTGCCAGCAGCCTCGGGACTAGCGTGACCTACGAGCAGTACTTC
CDR3: CASSLGTSVTYEQYF

D: .
size: .
V: TRBV5-8
J: TRBJ2-3
length: 15
DNA: TGTGCCAGCAGCTTGAGGCAGGGGAGCACAGATACGCAGTATTTT
CDR3: CASSLRQGSTDTQYF

D: .
size: .
V: TRBV6-5
J: TRBJ1-2
length: 11
DNA: TGTGCCAGCAGGGGCAGATATGGCTACACCTTC
CDR3: CASRGRYGYTF

D: .
size: .
V: TRBV20-1
J: TRBJ1-1
length: 11
DNA: TGCAGTGCTAAGAACAGGTCTGAAGCTTTCTTT
CDR3: CSAKNRSEAFF

D: .
size: .
V: TRBV14
J: TRBJ2-2
length: 17
DNA: TGTGCCAGCAGCCAAGATCCCCTCAGGGTAATAACCGGGGAGCTGTTTTTT
CDR3: CASSQDPLRVITGELFF

D: .
size: few
V: TRBV7-3
J: TRBJ1-2
length: 15
DNA: TGTGCCAGCAGCTTAAGGGGTGACTCTAACTATGGCTACACCTTC
CDR3: CASSLRGDSNYGYTF

D: .
size: once
V: TRBV5-1
J: TRBJ1-2
length: 13
DNA: TGCGCCAGCAGCTTAGGGATCAACTATGGCTACACCTTC
CDR3: CASSLGINYGYTF

D: TRBD2
size: .
V: TRBV7-2
J: TRBJ2-5
length: 15
DNA: TGTGCCAGCAGCCCAGCGGGACTAGCGCAAGAGACCCAGTACTTC
CDR3: CASSPAGLAQETQYF